Listed below are T cell receptor beta chains from one sample, sequenced in a study of T cells in Graves' hyperthyroidism and ophthalmopathy. Each CDR3 protein gets one entry after TCRdb re-called the multiplex PCR reads with MiXCR. The data show about 380,000 distinct CDR3 sequences, less than 15% seen once. Material for sequencing was blood. These receptors all come from a man aged 25 to 40 with Graves' hyperthyroidism that later progressed to Graves' ophthalmopathy. CDR3s include the opening cysteine and the closing phenylalanine or tryptophan. A D gene is named only where the DNA matches it firmly. A row's size may be missing; if present it is once, few, many or a size class.

V gene	clone size	D gene	J gene	CDR3 protein	CDR3 DNA
TRBV2	many	NA	TRBJ1-3	CASSVQDSGNTIYF	TGTGCCAGCAGTGTTCAGGACTCTGGAAACACCATATATTTT
TRBV7-9	many	NA	TRBJ1-4	CASSPRTGNKWEKLFF	TGTGCCAGCAGCCCAAGAACGGGGAATAAGTGGGAAAAACTGTTTTTT
TRBV16	NA	NA	TRBJ1-4	CASSHGSGKEKLFF	TGTGCCAGCAGCCACGGGTCAGGAAAAGAAAAACTGTTTTTT
TRBV20-1	many	TRBD1	TRBJ1-1	CSARGGYAFF	TGCAGTGCCAGGGGGGGTTACGCTTTCTTT
TRBV5-8	NA	TRBD1	TRBJ2-7	CASSSHRGREQYF	TGTGCCAGCAGCTCGCACAGGGGCCGCGAGCAGTACTTC
TRBV19	many	NA	TRBJ1-1	CASSGIGNTEAFF	TGTGCCAGTAGTGGGATTGGGAACACTGAAGCTTTCTTT
TRBV3-1	few	NA	TRBJ1-1	CASSQPRSGIYTEAFF	TGTGCCAGCAGCCAACCCCGGTCAGGGATCTACACTGAAGCTTTCTTT
TRBV11-2	many	TRBD1	TRBJ2-5	CASSLGVGGLYQETQYF	TGTGCCAGCAGCTTAGGAGTAGGGGGCTTGTACCAAGAGACCCAGTACTTC
TRBV29-1	many	NA	TRBJ1-2	CSVGQGIDYGYTF	TGCAGCGTTGGTCAGGGCATCGACTATGGCTACACCTTC
TRBV12-3/TRBV12-4	many	NA	TRBJ2-3	CASRAATDTQYF	TGTGCCAGCAGGGCCGCCACAGATACGCAGTATTTT
TRBV15	NA	NA	TRBJ2-7	CATGITGRLNYEQYF	TGTGCCACCGGGATAACAGGGCGCCTAAACTACGAGCAGTACTTC
TRBV7-9	few	TRBD1	TRBJ1-2	CASSLAGDRGHYGYTF	TGTGCCAGCAGCTTAGCAGGGGACAGGGGCCATTATGGCTACACCTTC
TRBV7-8	many	TRBD2	TRBJ2-2	CASSLVSGGEDTGELFF	TGTGCCAGCAGCTTAGTTAGCGGGGGGGAAGACACCGGGGAGCTGTTTTTT
TRBV6-5	many	TRBD2	TRBJ2-7	CASSYTSGGAPDEQYF	TGTGCCAGCAGTTACACTAGCGGGGGTGCCCCGGACGAGCAGTACTTC
TRBV27	few	NA	TRBJ2-7	CASSPTWGLEQYF	TGTGCCAGCAGTCCGACGTGGGGACTCGAGCAGTACTTC
TRBV30	NA	NA	TRBJ2-6	CAWSGGRSTRPGANVLTF	TGTGCCTGGAGTGGAGGGAGGTCAACACGACCTGGGGCCAACGTCCTGACTTTC
TRBV4-1	NA	NA	TRBJ1-5	CASSQTQGGDNQPQHF	TGCGCCAGCAGCCAAACACAGGGAGGGGACAATCAGCCCCAGCATTTT
TRBV6-1	NA	NA	TRBJ2-4	CASSVGGGTIQYF	TGTGCCAGCAGTGTGGGGGGGGGCACCATTCAGTACTTC
TRBV9	few	NA	TRBJ2-2	CASSVGDGTADTGELFF	TGTGCCAGCAGCGTCGGAGATGGGACGGCGGACACCGGGGAGCTGTTTTTT
TRBV4-2	NA	TRBD2	TRBJ2-5	CASSQDRGGASGTQYF	TGTGCCAGCAGCCAAGATCGCGGGGGGGCCTCTGGGACCCAGTACTTC
TRBV30	many	NA	TRBJ2-5	CAWSPPDRGETQYF	TGTGCCTGGAGTCCCCCGGACAGAGGAGAGACCCAGTACTTC
TRBV6-2/TRBV6-3	many	TRBD1	TRBJ1-5	CASRATGVGQPQHF	TGTGCCAGCAGGGCCACAGGGGTAGGACAGCCCCAGCATTTT
TRBV7-2	many	TRBD1	TRBJ1-5	CASSLDRGGNQPQHF	TGTGCCAGCAGCTTAGACAGGGGCGGGAATCAGCCCCAGCATTTT
TRBV6-1	many	NA	TRBJ1-3	CASSDRLFSGNTIYF	TGTGCCAGCAGTGACAGACTCTTCTCTGGAAACACCATATATTTT
TRBV7-9	many	TRBD1	TRBJ2-7	CASRPTGVYEQYF	TGTGCCAGCAGACCCACAGGGGTGTACGAGCAGTACTTC
TRBV19	few	NA	TRBJ1-1	CASSILEGTEAFF	TGTGCCAGTAGTATCCTAGAGGGAACTGAAGCTTTCTTT
TRBV6-1	few	TRBD1	TRBJ1-4	CASRRGQRGEKLFF	TGTGCCAGCAGGCGGGGACAGCGCGGTGAAAAACTGTTTTTT
TRBV19	few	NA	TRBJ2-1	CASSISGSSYNEQFF	TGTGCCAGTAGTATTTCAGGGAGCTCCTACAATGAGCAGTTCTTC
TRBV5-1	NA	TRBD2	TRBJ2-2	CASRYSGLAGTGELFF	TGCGCCAGCAGATATTCGGGACTAGCGGGCACCGGGGAGCTGTTTTTT
TRBV15	NA	NA	TRBJ1-4	CATSRDAGRAEKLFF	TGTGCCACCAGCAGGGATGCGGGGAGGGCGGAAAAACTGTTTTTT
TRBV28	many	NA	TRBJ2-7	CASRIQGPYEQYF	TGTGCCAGCAGAATACAGGGCCCCTACGAGCAGTACTTC
TRBV5-1	many	TRBD1	TRBJ1-2	CASSRWTGNYGYTF	TGCGCCAGCAGCCGCTGGACAGGGAACTATGGCTACACCTTC
TRBV2	many	TRBD1	TRBJ1-5	CASRQGSDQPQHF	TGTGCCAGCCGACAGGGGTCCGATCAGCCCCAGCATTTT
TRBV7-2	NA	TRBD2	TRBJ2-1	CASSKKRGGSGNEQFF	TGTGCCAGCAGCAAAAAGCGGGGGGGCTCCGGTAATGAGCAGTTCTTC
TRBV28	NA	TRBD2	TRBJ2-1	CASSLSSGGAMDEQSF	TGTGCCAGCAGTTTATCTAGCGGGGGGGCCATGGATGAGCAGTCCTTC
TRBV6-1	many	TRBD1	TRBJ2-2	CASWAGGDTGELFF	TGTGCCAGCTGGGCAGGGGGTGACACCGGGGAGCTGTTTTTT
TRBV25-1	NA	TRBD1	TRBJ1-6	CASKVGTGTYNSPLHF	TGTGCCAGCAAGGTCGGGACAGGGACCTATAATTCACCCCTCCACTTT
TRBV6-1	many	TRBD1	TRBJ2-7	CASSPDRGLYEQYF	TGTGCCAGCAGTCCGGACAGGGGGCTGTACGAGCAGTACTTC
TRBV5-8	NA	NA	TRBJ2-1	CASSFSVYNEQFF	TGTGCCAGCAGCTTCTCGGTTTACAATGAGCAGTTCTTC
TRBV6-1	few	TRBD2	TRBJ2-2	CASSETLTSGINTGELFF	TGTGCCAGCAGTGAAACCCTCACTAGCGGGATTAACACCGGGGAGCTGTTTTTT
TRBV28	many	NA	TRBJ2-3	CASREGGDTQYF	TGTGCCAGCAGGGAAGGAGGTGATACGCAGTATTTT
TRBV18	few	NA	TRBJ1-1	CASSTGVSTEAFF	TGTGCCAGCTCAACGGGGGTTAGCACTGAAGCTTTCTTT
TRBV7-9	many	NA	TRBJ2-5	CASSLTSSQETQYF	TGTGCCAGCAGCTTAACCAGTAGCCAAGAGACCCAGTACTTC
TRBV5-1	NA	NA	TRBJ1-3	CASSLTGSAGNTIYF	TGCGCCAGCAGCTTAACAGGGTCGGCTGGAAACACCATATATTTT
TRBV27	many	NA	TRBJ1-1	CASSYWVPGPNTEAFF	TGTGCCAGCAGTTATTGGGTGCCCGGACCTAACACTGAAGCTTTCTTT
TRBV12-3/TRBV12-4	many	NA	TRBJ1-1	CASILGGVNTEAFF	TGTGCCAGCATCTTAGGTGGGGTGAACACTGAAGCTTTCTTT
TRBV5-1	many	NA	TRBJ1-1	CASSLLGADTEAFF	TGCGCCAGCAGCTTGTTGGGGGCGGACACTGAAGCTTTCTTT